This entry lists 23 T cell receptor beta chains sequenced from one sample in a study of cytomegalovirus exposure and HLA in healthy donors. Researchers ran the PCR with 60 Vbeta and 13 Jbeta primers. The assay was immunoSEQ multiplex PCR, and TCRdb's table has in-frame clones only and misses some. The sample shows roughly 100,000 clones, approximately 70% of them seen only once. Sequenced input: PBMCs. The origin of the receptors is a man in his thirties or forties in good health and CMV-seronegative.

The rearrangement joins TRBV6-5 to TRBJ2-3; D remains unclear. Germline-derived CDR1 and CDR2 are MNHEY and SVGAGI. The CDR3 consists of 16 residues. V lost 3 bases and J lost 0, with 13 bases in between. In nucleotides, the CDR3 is TGTGCCAGCAGTTATCGCGCGAAAGCTAGCACAGATACGCAGTATTTT. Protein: CASSYRAKASTDTQYF.

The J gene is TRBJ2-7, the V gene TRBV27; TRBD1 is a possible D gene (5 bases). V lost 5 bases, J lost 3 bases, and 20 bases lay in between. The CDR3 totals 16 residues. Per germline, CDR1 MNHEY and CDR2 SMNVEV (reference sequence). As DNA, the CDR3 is TGTGCCAGCAGTCCCGTCATATGGGGCGGTAGCTACGAGCAGTACTTC. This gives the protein CASSPVIWGGSYEQYF.

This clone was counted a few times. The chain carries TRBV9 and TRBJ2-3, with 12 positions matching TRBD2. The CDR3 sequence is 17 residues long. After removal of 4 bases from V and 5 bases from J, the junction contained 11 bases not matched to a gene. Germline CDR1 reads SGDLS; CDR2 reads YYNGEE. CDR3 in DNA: TGTGCCAGCAGCTCCCCGAGAGAGGGACTAGCGGGAGATACGCAGTATTTT. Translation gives CASSSPREGLAGDTQYF.

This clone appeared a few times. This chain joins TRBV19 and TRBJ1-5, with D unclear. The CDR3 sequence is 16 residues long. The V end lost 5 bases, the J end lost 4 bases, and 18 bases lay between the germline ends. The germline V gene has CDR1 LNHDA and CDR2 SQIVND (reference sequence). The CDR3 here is CASSLNNGGRNQPQHF. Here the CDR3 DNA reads TGTGCCAGTAGTTTAAATAATGGAGGCCGGAATCAGCCCCAGCATTTT.

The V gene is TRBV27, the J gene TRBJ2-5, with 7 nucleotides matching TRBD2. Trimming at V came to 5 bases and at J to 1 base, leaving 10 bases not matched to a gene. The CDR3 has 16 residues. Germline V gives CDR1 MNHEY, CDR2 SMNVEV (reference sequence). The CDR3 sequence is CASSPSSGETQETQYF. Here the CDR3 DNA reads TGTGCCAGCAGTCCCTCTAGCGGAGAGACCCAAGAGACCCAGTACTTC.

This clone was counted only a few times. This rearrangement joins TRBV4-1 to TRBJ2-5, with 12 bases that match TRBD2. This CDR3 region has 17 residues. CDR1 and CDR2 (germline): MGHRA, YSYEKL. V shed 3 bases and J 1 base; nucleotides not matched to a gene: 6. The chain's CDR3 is CASSQTLAGGTQETQYF. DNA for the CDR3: TGCGCCAGCAGCCAGACTCTAGCGGGAGGGACCCAAGAGACCCAGTACTTC.

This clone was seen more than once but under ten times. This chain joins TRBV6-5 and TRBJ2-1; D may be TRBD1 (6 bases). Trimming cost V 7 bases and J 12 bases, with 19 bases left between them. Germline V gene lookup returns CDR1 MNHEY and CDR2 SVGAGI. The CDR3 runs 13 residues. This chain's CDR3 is CASTSYGTGTQFF. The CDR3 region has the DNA TGTGCCAGCACCAGTTATGGTACAGGGACGCAGTTCTTC.

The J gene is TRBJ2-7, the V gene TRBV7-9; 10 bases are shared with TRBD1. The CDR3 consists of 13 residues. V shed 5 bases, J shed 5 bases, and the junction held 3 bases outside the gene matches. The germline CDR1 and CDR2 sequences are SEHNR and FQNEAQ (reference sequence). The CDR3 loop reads CASSLGQGDEQYF. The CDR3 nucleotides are TGTGCCAGCAGCCTAGGACAGGGGGACGAGCAGTACTTC.

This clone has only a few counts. The CDR3 DNA is TGTGCCCGAGCGGGTGGTAGCGGGTGGGGTGAGCAGTTCTTC. Translation gives CARAGGSGWGEQFF. The V and J genes are TRBV30 and TRBJ2-1; 7 bases fit TRBD2. This CDR3 is 14 amino acids long. The V gene end was trimmed by 8 bases and the J gene end by 9 bases; junction bases not matched to a gene: 16. Germline CDR1 and CDR2: GTSNPN and SVGIG (reference sequence).

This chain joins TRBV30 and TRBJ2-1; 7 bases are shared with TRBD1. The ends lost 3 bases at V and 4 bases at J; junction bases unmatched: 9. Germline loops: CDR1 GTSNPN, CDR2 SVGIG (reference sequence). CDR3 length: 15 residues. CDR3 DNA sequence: TGTGCCTGGAGCTCACAGGGGAAAACTTACAATGAGCAGTTCTTC. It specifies CAWSSQGKTYNEQFF.

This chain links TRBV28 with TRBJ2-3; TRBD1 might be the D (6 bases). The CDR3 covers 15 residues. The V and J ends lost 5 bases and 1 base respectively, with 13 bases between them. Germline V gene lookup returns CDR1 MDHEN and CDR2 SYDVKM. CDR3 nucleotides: TGTGCCAGCAGTACCTCTCGGACAGGCACAGATACGCAGTATTTT. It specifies CASSTSRTGTDTQYF. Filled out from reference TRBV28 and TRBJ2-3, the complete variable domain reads DVKVTQSSRYLVKRTGEKVFLECVQDMDHENMFWYRQDPGLGLRLIYFSYDVKMKEKGDIPEGYSVSREKKERFSLILESASTNQTSMYLCASSTSRTGTDTQYFGPGTRLTVL.

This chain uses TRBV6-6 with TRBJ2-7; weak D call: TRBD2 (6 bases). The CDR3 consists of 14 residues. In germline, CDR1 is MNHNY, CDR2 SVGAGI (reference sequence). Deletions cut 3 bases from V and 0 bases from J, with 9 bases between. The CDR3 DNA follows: TGTGCCAGCAGTTATGGCGGGATCTCCTACGAGCAGTACTTC. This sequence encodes CASSYGGISYEQYF.

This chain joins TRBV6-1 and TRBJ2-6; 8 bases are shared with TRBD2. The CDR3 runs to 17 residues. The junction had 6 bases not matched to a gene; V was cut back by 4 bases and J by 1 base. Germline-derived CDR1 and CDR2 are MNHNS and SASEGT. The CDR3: CASSAPGTSSGANVLTF. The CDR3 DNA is TGTGCCAGCAGTGCACCCGGGACTAGTTCTGGGGCCAACGTCCTGACTTTC.

The CDR3 is CASSPLTSGGYNEQFF. The DNA of the CDR3 is TGTGCCAGCAGTCCCCTTACTAGCGGGGGATACAATGAGCAGTTCTTC. This chain uses TRBV6-4 with TRBJ2-1, with 11 bases identical to TRBD2. The germline V gene has CDR1 MRHNA and CDR2 SNTAGT. J lost 4 bases, V lost 5 bases, and 7 bases had no gene match. CDR3 length equals 16 residues.

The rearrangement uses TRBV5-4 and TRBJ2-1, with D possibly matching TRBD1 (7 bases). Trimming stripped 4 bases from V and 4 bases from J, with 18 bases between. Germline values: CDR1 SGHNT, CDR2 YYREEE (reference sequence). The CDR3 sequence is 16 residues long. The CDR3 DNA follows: TGTGCCAGCAGCCTGGGGGCGGGACAGTCTTACAATGAGCAGTTCTTC. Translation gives CASSLGAGQSYNEQFF.

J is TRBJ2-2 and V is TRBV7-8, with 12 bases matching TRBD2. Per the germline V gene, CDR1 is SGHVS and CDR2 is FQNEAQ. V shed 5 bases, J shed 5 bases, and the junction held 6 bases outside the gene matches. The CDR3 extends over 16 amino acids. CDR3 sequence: CASSLGLAGITGELFF. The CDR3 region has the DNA TGTGCCAGCAGCCTAGGACTAGCGGGAATAACCGGGGAGCTGTTTTTT.

The CDR3 here is CASSFGAAETQYF. The DNA of the CDR3 is TGTGCCAGCAGCTTTGGGGCGGCGGAGACCCAGTACTTC. This sequence joins TRBV7-9 and TRBJ2-5; D may be TRBD1 (5 bases). Trimming took off 3 bases at V and 5 bases at J, with 10 bases between the two ends. The CDR3 loop spans 13 amino acids. The V gene's germline CDR1 is SEHNR and CDR2 FQNEAQ (reference sequence).

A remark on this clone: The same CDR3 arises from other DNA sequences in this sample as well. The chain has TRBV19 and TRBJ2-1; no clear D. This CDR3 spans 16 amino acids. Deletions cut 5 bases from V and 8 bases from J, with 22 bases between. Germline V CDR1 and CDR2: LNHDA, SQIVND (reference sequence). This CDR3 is CASSPTEVLVIYEQFF. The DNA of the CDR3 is TGTGCCAGTAGTCCCACTGAGGTCTTGGTTATCTATGAGCAGTTCTTC.

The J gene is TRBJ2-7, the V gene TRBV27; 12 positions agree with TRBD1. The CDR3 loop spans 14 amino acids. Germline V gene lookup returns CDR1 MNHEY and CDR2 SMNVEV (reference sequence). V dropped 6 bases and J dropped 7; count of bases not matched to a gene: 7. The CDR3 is CASSLGQGAWEQYF. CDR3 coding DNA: TGTGCCAGCAGCCTGGGACAGGGGGCTTGGGAGCAGTACTTC.

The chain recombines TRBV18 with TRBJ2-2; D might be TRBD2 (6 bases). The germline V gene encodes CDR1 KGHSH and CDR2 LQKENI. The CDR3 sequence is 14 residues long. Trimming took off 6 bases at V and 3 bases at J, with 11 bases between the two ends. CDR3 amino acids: CASSRGTDTGELFF. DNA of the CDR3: TGTGCCAGCTCCCGCGGGACTGACACCGGGGAGCTGTTTTTT.

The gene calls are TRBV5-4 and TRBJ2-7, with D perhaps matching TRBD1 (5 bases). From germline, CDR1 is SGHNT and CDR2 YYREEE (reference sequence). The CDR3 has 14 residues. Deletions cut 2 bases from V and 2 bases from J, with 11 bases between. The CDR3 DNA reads TGTGCCAGCAGCTTACAGGCGATTACCTACGAGCAGTACTTC. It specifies CASSLQAITYEQYF.

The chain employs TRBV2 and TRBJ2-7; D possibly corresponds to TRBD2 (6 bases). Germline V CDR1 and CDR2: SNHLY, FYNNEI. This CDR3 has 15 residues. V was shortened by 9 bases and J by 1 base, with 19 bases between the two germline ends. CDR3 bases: TGTGCCAGAACCCTCGGAGGGAGCCCTTCCTACGAGCAGTACTTC. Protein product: CARTLGGSPSYEQYF.

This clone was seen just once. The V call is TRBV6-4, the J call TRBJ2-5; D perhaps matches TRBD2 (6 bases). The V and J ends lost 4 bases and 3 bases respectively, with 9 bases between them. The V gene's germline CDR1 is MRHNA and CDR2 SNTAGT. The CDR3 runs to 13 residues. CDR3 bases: TGTGCCAGCAGTGTAGTAGCGGAAGAGACCCAGTACTTC. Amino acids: CASSVVAEETQYF.